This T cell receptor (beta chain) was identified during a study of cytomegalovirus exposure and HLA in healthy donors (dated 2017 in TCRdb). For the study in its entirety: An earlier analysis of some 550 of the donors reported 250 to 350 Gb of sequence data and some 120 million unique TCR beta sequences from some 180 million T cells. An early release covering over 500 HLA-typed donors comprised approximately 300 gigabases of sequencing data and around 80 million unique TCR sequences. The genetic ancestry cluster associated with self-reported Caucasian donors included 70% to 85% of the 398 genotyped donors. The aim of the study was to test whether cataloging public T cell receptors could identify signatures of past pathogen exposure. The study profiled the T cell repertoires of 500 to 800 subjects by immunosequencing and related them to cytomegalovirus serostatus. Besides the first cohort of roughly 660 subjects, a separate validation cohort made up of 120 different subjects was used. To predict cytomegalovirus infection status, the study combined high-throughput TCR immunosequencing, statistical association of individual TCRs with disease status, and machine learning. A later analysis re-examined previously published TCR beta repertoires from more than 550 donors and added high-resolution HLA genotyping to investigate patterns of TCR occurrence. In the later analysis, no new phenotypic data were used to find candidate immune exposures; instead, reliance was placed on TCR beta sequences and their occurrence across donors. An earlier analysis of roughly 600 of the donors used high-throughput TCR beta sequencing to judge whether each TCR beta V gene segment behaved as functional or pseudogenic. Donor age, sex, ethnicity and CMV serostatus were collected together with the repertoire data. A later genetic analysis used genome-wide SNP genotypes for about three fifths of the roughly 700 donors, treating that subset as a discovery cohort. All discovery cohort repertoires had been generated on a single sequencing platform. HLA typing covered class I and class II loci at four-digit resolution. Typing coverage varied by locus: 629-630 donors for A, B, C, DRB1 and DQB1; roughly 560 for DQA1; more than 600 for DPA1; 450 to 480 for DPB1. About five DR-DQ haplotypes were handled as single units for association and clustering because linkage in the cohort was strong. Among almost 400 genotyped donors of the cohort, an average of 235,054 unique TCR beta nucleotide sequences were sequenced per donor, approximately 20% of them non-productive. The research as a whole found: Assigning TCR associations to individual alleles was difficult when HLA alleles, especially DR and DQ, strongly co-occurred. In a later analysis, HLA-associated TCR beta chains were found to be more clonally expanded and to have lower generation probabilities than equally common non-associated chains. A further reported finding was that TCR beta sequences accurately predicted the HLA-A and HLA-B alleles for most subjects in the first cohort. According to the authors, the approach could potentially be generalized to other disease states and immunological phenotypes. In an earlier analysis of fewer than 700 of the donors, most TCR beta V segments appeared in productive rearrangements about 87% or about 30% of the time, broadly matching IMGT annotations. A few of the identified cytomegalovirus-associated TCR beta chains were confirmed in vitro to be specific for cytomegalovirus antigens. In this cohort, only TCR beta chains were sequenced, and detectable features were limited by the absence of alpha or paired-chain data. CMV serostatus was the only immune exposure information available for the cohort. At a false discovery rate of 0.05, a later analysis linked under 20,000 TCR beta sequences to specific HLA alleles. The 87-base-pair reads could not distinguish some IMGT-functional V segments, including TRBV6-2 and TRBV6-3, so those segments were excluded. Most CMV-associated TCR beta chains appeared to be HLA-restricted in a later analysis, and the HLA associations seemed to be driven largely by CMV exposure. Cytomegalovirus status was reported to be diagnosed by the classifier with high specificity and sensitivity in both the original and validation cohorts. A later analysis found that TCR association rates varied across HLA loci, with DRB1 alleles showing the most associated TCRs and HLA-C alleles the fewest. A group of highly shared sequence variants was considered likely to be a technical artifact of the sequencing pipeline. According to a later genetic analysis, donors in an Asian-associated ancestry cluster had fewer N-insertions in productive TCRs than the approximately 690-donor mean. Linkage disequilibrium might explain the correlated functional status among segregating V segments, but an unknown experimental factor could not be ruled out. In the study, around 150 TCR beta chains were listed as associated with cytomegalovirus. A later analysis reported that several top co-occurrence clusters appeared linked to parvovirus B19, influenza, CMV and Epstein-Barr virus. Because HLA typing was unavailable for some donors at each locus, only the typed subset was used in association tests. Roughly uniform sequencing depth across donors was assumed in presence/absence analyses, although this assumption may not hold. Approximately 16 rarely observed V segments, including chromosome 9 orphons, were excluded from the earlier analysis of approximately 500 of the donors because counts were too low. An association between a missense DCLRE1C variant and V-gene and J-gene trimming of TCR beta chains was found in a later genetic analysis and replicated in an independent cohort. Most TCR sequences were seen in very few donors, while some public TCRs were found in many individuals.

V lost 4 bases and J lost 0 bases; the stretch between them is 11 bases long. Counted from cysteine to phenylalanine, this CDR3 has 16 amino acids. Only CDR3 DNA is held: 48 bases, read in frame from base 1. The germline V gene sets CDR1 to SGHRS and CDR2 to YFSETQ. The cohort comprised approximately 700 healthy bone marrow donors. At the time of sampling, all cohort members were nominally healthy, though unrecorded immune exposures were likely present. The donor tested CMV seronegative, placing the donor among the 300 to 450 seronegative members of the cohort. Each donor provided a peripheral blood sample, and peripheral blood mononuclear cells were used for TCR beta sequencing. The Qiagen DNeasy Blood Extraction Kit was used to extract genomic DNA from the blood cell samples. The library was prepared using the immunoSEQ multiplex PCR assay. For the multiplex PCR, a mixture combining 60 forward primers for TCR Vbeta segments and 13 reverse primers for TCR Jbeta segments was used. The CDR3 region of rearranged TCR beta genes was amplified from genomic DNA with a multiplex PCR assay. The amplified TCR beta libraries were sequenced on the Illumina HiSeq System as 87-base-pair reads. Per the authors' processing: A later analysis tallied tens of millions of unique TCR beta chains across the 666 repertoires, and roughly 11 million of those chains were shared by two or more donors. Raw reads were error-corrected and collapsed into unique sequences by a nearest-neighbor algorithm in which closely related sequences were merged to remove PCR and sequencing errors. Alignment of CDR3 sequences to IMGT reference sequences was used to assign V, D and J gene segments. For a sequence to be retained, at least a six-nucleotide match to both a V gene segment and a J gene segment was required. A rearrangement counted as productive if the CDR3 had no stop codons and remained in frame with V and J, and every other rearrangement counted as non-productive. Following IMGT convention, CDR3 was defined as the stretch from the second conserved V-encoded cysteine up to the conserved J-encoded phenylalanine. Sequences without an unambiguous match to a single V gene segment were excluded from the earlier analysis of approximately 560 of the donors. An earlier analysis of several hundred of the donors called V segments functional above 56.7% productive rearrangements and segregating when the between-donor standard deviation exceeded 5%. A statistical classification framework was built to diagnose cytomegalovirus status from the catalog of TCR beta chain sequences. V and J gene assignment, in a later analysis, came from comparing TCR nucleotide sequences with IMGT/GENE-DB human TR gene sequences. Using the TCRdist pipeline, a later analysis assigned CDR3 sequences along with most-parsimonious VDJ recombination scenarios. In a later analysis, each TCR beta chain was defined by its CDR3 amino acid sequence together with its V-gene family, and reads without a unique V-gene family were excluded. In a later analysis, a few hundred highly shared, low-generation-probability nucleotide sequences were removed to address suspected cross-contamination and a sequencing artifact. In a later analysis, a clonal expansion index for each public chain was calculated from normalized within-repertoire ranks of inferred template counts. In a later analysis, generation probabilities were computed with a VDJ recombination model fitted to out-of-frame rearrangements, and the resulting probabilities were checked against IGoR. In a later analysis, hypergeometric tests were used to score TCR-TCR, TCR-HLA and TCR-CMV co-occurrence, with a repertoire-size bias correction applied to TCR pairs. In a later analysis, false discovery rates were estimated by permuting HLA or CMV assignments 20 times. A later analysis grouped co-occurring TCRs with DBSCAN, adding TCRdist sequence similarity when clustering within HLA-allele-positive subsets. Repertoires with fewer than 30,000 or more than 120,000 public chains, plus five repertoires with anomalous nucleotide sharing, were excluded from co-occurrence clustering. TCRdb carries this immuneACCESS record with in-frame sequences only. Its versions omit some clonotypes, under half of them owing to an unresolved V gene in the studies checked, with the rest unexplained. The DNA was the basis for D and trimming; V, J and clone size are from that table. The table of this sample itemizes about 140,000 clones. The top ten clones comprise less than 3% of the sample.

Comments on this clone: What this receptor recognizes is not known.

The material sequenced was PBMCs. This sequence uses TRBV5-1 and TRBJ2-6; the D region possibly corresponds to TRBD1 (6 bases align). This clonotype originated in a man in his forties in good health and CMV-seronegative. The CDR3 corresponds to CASSTGQPSGANVLTF. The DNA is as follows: TGCGCCAGCAGCACAGGACAGCCCTCTGGGGCCAACGTCCTGACTTTC.